These T cell receptor beta chains were read from a single sample in a study of shared clonotypes between healthy human individuals. TCRdb's copy holds only in-frame clones and misses some; the assay was immunoSEQ multiplex PCR. This table holds about 1.1 million clones, about 84% found once. Sequenced sample: memory CD4+ T cells from PBMCs. Source of these receptors: a man in his late teens or twenties in good health. Some clones in this sample may be carry-over from other donors' samples. The CDR3 runs from the conserved cysteine through the conserved F or W. Fields, in order: J gene, V gene, D gene, CDR3 protein. D genes are given only for firm matches.

TRBJ2-5	TRBV20-1	NA	CSLPGMGTQYF
TRBJ1-2	TRBV5-1	NA	CASSFHRDGYTF
TRBJ2-5	TRBV20-1	NA	CSGGGPETQYF
TRBJ2-7	TRBV28	NA	CASSGGGTYEQYF
TRBJ2-7	TRBV6-1	NA	CASGREHSYEQYF
TRBJ2-2	TRBV5-1	NA	CASSPRGVANTGELFF
TRBJ1-4	TRBV27	TRBD1	CASRLTGSEKLFF
TRBJ2-5	TRBV15	NA	CASKLQGGETQYF
TRBJ2-1	TRBV4-3	NA	CASSQRITDVFSEQFF
TRBJ1-3	TRBV5-4	NA	CASSLDGLSGNTIYF
TRBJ2-2	TRBV7-2	NA	CASSMRPAGELFF
TRBJ2-7	TRBV28	NA	CASAWVTGGQYF
TRBJ2-1	TRBV11-2	TRBD2	CASSSGPLTSGRANEQFF
TRBJ1-4	TRBV6-1	NA	CASMRGARNEKLFF
TRBJ2-3	TRBV6-1	TRBD2	CASSDRLAGADTQYF
TRBJ2-7	TRBV6-5	TRBD1	CASSRTGEASYEQYF
TRBJ1-2	TRBV30	TRBD1	CAWQEDRDGTYGYTF
TRBJ2-3	TRBV7-2	NA	CASSLAHTAPDTQYF
TRBJ2-7	TRBV6-1	TRBD2	CATTSGRVYEQYF
TRBJ2-2	TRBV18	TRBD1	CASSSTGAFAGELFF
TRBJ2-4	TRBV9	TRBD2	CASSTEGGMGTSGNIAKNIQYF
TRBJ1-1	TRBV29-1	NA	CSVEGRLMNTEAFF
TRBJ1-1	TRBV29-1	NA	CSVEEGDRSTTEAFF
TRBJ1-4	TRBV25-1	NA	CASSEGGATNEKLFF